This passage covers 7 T cell receptor beta chains from one sample sequenced in a study of metastatic and nonmetastatic thyroid tumors. Each patient went into thyroid surgery without having received any treatment. TCRdb re-called clones via MiXCR from the PCR reads. The sample has about 13,000 clones; 20% to 25% are singletons. The sequenced material came from blood. These receptors came from a female donor with papillary thyroid cancer or a benign thyroid nodule (not recorded which). Some clones in this sample may be carry-over from other donors' samples.

V gene TRBV7-6 combines with J gene TRBJ2-3; 8 nucleotides match TRBD2. Looked up from germline, CDR1 is SGHVS and CDR2 is FNYEAQ. This CDR3 spans 17 amino acids. V gave up 1 base and J gave up 5 bases; unmatched junction bases: 11. The CDR3 DNA reads TGTGCCAGCAGCTTAGAGGGGGGTAGCGGGGATATAGATACGCAGTATTTT. Amino acid sequence: CASSLEGGSGDIDTQYF.

This chain links TRBV5-1 with TRBJ1-2; the D gene is possibly TRBD1 (6 bases). Trimming cost V 5 bases and J 3 bases, with 14 bases left between them. Germline V gene data show CDR1 as SGHRS and CDR2 as YFSETQ. This CDR3 has 14 amino acids. DNA of the CDR3: TGCGCCAGCAGTTATGCTGGGGGCGACTATGGCTACACCTTC. Translating it yields CASSYAGGDYGYTF.

This chain uses TRBV28 with TRBJ2-7; 7 bases line up with TRBD2. Germline loops: CDR1 MDHEN, CDR2 SYDVKM. The CDR3 totals 13 residues. V shed 6 bases, J shed 9 bases, and the junction held 11 bases outside the gene matches. The CDR3: CASSTGDYRRQYF. CDR3 nucleotides: TGTGCCAGCAGCACCGGGGACTATCGGAGGCAGTACTTC.

This clone qualifies as medium-sized. The chain combines TRBV6-2 or TRBV6-3 with TRBJ2-5; 7 bases line up with TRBD1. The trim removed 8 bases at V and 7 bases at J, leaving 22 bases unmatched. The length of the CDR3 is 17 residues. The germline V gene encodes CDR1 MNHEY and CDR2 SVGEGT. The CDR3 DNA sequence: TGTGCCAGCTATCCTCGTGGGACAGCCAGTGGTACAGGGACCCAGTACTTC. Translated: CASYPRGTASGTGTQYF.

As for this clone: A much larger clone differs from this one at a single base, so this may be a read error. This sample also contains other DNA sequences that code for the same CDR3. This chain connects TRBV4-2 to TRBJ2-2; perhaps TRBD1 as D (5 bases). CDR1 and CDR2 from the germline V gene are LGHNA and YNFKEQ. CDR3 length: 14 residues. Written as DNA, the CDR3 is TGTGCCAGCAGTCCGGCAGGGAACACCGGTGAGCTGTTTTTT. Encoded protein: CASSPAGNTGELFF.

This clone has a single count. The V and J genes are TRBV18 and TRBJ1-4; D possibly corresponds to TRBD1 (6 bases). This CDR3 comprises 15 residues. V dropped 2 bases and J dropped 9 bases, with 16 bases sitting between them. Looked up from germline, CDR1 is KGHSH and CDR2 is LQKENI. Here the CDR3 DNA reads TGTGCCAGCTCACCAGCATCGGACAGAAACCAAAAACTGTTTTTT. This sequence encodes CASSPASDRNQKLFF.

The gene calls are TRBV5-1 and TRBJ1-4; no clear D. Germline CDR1 reads SGHRS; CDR2 reads YFSETQ. This CDR3 is built from 14 residues. Trimming removed 0 bases at V and 3 bases at J, with 6 bases between. The CDR3 nucleotides read TGCGCCAGCAGCTTGGAAAGGGCTAATGAAAAACTGTTTTTT. Translation: CASSLERANEKLFF.